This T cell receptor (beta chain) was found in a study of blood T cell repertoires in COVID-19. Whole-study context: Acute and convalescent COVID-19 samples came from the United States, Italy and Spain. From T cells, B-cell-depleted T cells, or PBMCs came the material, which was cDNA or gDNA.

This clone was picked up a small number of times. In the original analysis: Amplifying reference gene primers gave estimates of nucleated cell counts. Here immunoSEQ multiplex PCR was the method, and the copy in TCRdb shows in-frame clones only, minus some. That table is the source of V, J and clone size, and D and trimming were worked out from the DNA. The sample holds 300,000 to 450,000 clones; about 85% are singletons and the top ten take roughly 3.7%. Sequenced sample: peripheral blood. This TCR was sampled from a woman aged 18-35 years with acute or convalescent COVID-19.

CDR3 nucleotides: TGTGCCAGCAGCTTATCGGGGTTCGGCCAGCCCCAGCATTTT. This sequence encodes CASSLSGFGQPQHF. The rearrangement joins TRBV7-3 to TRBJ1-5; no definite D call. The CDR3 length is 14 residues. V shed 2 bases and J shed 7 bases, with 12 bases lying between them. Germline V gene sequence: CDR1 SGHTA, CDR2 FQGTGA.